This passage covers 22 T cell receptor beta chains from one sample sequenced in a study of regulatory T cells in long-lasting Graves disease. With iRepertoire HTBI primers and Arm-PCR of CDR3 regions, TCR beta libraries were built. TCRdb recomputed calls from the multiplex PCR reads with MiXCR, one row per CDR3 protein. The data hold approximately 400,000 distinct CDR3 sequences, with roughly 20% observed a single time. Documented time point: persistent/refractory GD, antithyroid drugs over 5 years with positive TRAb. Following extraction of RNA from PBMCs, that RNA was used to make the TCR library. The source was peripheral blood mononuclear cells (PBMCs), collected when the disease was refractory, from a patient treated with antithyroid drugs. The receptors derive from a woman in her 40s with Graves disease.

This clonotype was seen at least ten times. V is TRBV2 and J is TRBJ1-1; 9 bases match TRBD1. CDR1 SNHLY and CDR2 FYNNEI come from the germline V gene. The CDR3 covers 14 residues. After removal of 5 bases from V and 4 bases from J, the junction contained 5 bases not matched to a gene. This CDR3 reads CASSKQGAGTEAFF. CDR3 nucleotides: TGTGCCAGCAGTAAACAGGGGGCGGGCACTGAAGCTTTCTTT.

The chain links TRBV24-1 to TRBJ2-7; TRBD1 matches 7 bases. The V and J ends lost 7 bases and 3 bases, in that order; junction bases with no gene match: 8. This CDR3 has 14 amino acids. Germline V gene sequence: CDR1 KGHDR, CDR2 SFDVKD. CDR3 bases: TGTGCCACCAGACAGGGGTACCCCATCTACGAGCAGTACTTC. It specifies CATRQGYPIYEQYF.

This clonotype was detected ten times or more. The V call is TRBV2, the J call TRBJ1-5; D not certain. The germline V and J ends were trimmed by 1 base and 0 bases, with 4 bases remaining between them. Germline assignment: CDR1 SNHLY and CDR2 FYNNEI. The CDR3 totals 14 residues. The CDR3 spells CASSEGFSNQPQHF. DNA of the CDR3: TGTGCCAGCAGTGAAGGGTTTAGCAATCAGCCCCAGCATTTT. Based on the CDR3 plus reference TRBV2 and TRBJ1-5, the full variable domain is EPEVTQTPSHQVTQMGQEVILRCVPISNHLYFYWYRQILGQKVEFLVSFYNNEISEKSEIFDDQFSVERPDGSNFTLKIRSTKLEDSAMYFCASSEGFSNQPQHFGDGTRLSIL.

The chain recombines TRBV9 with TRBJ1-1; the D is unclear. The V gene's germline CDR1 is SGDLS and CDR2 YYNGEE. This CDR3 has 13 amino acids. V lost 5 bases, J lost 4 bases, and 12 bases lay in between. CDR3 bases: TGTGCCAGCAGTGTCTCTTTGGGCACTGAAGCTTTCTTT. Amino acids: CASSVSLGTEAFF.

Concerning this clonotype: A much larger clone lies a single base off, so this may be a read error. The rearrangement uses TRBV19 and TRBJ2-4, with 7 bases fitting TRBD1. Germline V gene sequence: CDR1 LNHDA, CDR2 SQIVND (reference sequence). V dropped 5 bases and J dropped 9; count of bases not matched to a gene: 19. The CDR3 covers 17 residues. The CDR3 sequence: CASSLRLTTGMGIIQYF. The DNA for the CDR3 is TGTGCCAGTAGTCTACGACTCACGACAGGGATGGGAATCATTCAGTACTTC.

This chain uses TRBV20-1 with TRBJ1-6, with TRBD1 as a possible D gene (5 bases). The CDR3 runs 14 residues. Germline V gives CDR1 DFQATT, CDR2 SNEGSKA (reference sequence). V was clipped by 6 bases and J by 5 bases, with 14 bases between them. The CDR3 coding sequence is TGCAGTGCGCGGGACCGCGGGGATAATTCACCCCTCCACTTT. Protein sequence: CSARDRGDNSPLHF.

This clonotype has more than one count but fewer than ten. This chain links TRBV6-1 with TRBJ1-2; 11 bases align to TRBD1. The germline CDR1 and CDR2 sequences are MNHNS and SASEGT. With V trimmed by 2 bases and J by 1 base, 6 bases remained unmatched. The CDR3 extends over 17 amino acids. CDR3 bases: TGTGCCAGCAGTGAAATGGGGGGACAGGGGGTTAACTATGGCTACACCTTC. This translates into CASSEMGGQGVNYGYTF.

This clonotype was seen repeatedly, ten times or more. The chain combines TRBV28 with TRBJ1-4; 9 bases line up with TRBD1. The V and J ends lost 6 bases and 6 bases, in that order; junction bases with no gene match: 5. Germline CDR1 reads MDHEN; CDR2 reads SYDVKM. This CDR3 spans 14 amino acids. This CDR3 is CASSHRGRDEKLFF. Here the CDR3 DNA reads TGTGCCAGCAGCCACAGGGGGCGTGATGAAAAACTGTTTTTT.

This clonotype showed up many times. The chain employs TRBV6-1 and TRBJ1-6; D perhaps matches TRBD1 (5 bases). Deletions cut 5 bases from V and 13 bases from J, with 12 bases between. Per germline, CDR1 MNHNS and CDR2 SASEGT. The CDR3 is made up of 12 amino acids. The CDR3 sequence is CASSQGGRPLHF. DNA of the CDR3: TGTGCCAGCAGTCAGGGTGGCCGGCCCCTCCACTTT.

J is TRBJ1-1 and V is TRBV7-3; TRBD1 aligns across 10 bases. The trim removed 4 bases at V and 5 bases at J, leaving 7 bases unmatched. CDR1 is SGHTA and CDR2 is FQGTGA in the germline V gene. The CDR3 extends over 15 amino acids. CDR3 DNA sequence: TGTGCCAGCAGCTCCTCTGGGACAGGGGTTACTGAAGCTTTCTTT. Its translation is CASSSSGTGVTEAFF.

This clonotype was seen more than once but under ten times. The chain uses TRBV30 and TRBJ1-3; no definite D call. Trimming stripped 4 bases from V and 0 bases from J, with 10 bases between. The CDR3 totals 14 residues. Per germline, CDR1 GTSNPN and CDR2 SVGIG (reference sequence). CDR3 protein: CAWKLQNSGNTIYF. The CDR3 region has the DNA TGTGCCTGGAAACTACAGAACTCTGGAAACACCATATATTTT. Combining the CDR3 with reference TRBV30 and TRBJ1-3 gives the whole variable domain SQTIHQWPATLVQPVGSPLSLECTVEGTSNPNLYWYRQAAGRGLQLLFYSVGIGQISSEVPQNLSASRPQDRQFILSSKKLLLSDSGFYLCAWKLQNSGNTIYFGEGSWLTVV.

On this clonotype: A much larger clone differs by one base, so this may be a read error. The CDR3 loop reads CASSLALWGSSGNTIYF. The DNA of the CDR3 is TGTGCCAGCAGTTTAGCCCTATGGGGCAGCTCTGGAAACACCATATATTTT. V usage is TRBV28 and J usage is TRBJ1-3; weak D call: TRBD1 (5 bases). V lost 2 bases and J lost 0, with 14 bases in between. The CDR3 sequence is 17 residues long. CDR1 is MDHEN, CDR2 SYDVKM, per germline.

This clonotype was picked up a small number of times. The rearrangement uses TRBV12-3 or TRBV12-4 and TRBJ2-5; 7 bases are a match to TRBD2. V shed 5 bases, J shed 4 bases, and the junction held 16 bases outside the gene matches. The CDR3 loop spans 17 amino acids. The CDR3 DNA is TGTGCCAGCAGTCTCTTTCACCTAGCGGCCATCGGAGAGACCCAGTACTTC. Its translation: CASSLFHLAAIGETQYF.

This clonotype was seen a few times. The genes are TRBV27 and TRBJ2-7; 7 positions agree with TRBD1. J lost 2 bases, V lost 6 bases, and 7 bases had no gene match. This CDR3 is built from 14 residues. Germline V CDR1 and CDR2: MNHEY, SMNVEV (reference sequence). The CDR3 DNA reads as TGTGCCAGCAGCCCGGACAGGCCGGCCTACGAGCAGTACTTC. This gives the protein CASSPDRPAYEQYF.

CDR3 in DNA: TGTGCCACCAAGGATGCTTGGGCAACAGATACGCAGTATTTT. It encodes CATKDAWATDTQYF. This chain links TRBV15 with TRBJ2-3; D remains ambiguous. Deletions cut 7 bases from V and 3 bases from J, with 14 bases between. Per germline, CDR1 LNHNV and CDR2 YYDKDF (reference sequence). The CDR3 consists of 14 residues.

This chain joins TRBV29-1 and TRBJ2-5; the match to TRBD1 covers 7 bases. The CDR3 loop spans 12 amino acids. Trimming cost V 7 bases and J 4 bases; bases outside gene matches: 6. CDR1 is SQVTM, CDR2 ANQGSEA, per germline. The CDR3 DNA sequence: TGCAGCGGAGGGACAGCTGGAGAGACCCAGTACTTC. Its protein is CSGGTAGETQYF.

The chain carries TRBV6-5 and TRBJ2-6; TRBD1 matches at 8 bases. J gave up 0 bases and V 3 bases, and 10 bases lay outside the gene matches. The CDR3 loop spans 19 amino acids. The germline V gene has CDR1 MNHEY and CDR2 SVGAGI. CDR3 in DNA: TGTGCCAGCAGTTATATGGGCAGGGGGCTCTCCTCTGGGGCCAACGTCCTGACTTTC. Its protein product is CASSYMGRGLSSGANVLTF.

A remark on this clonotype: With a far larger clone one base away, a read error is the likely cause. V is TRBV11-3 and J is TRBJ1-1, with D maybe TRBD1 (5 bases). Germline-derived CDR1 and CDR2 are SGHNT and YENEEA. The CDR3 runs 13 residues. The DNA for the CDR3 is TGTGCCAGCAGCTTATCAGGGTCCACTGTAGCTTTCTTT. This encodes CASSLSGSTVAFF.

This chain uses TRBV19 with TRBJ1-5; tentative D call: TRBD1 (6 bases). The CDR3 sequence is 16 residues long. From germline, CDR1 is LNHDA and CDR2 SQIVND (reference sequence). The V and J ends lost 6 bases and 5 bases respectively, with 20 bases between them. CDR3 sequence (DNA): TGTGCCAGTAGCCCTTTGAACAGGGCACTCTATCAGCCCCAGCATTTT. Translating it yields CASSPLNRALYQPQHF.

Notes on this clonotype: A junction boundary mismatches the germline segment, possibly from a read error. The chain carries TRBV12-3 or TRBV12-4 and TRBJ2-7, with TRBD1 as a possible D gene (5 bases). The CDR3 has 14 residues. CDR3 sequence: CAGSEVGAGNEQYF. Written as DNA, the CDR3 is TGTGCCGGCAGCGAGGTCGGAGCAGGGAACGAGCAGTACTTC.

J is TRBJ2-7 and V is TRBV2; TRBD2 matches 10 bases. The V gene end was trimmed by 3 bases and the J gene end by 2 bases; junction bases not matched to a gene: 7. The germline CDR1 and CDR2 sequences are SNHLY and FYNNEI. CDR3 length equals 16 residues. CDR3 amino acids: CASSDSLAGATYEQYF. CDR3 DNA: TGTGCCAGCAGTGACTCCCTAGCGGGAGCGACCTACGAGCAGTACTTC.

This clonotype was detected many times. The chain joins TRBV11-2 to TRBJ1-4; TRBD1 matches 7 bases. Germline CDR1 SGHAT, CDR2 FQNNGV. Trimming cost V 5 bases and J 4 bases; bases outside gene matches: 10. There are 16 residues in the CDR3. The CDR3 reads CASSLSGTASNEKLFF. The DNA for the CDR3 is TGTGCCAGCAGCCTCAGTGGGACAGCAAGTAATGAAAAACTGTTTTTT. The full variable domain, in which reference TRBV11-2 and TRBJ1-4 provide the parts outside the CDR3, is EAGVAQSPRYKIIEKRQSVAFWCNPISGHATLYWYQQILGQGPKLLIQFQNNGVVDDSQLPKDRFSAERLKGVDSTLKIQPAKLEDSAVYLCASSLSGTASNEKLFFGSGTQLSVL.